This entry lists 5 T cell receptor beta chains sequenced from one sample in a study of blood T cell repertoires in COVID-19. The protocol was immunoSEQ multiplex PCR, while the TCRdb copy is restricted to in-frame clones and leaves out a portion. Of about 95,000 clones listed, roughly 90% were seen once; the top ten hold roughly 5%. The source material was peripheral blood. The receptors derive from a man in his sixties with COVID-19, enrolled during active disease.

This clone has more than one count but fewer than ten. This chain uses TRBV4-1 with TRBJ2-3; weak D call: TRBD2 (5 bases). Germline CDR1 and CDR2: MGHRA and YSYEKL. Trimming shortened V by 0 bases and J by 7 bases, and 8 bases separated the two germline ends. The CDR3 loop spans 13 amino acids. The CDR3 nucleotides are TGCGCCAGCAGCCAAGATGCGGGTTATACGCAGTATTTT. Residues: CASSQDAGYTQYF.

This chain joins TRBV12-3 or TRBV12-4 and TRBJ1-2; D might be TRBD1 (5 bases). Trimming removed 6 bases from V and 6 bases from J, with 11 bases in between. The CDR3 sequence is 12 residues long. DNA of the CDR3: TGTGCCAGCAGAGGGCCAGGGAATGGCTACACCTTC. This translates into CASRGPGNGYTF.

CDR3 DNA sequence: TGTGCCAGCAGCTCGCAACAGGGTACGGATTCACCCCTCCACTTT. It is translated as CASSSQQGTDSPLHF. V and J are TRBV7-2 and TRBJ1-6; possible D gene TRBD1, 6 bases. Germline V CDR1 and CDR2: SGHTA, FQGNSA. The CDR3 loop spans 15 amino acids. V was cut by 4 bases and J by 8 bases, with 15 bases left in between.

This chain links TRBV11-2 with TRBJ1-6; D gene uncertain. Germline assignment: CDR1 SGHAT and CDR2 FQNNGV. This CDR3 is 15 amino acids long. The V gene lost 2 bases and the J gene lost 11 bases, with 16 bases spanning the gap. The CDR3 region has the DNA TGTGCCAGCAGCTTATGGGAGCCATCCGGGCCACCCCTCCACTTT. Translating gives CASSLWEPSGPPLHF.

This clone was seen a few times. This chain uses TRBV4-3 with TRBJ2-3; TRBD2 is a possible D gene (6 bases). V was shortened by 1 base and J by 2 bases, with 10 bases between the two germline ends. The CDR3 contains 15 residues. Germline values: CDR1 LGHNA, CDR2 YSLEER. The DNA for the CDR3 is TGCGCCAGCAGCCAAGTCAGCGGGCTCACAGATACGCAGTATTTT. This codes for CASSQVSGLTDTQYF.